Here is one T cell receptor (beta chain) with its context. This clonotype showed up many times. This receptor's antigen is unknown. No much larger clonotype is one base removed from it; base qualities were not supplied. The data derive from a study of early T cells in non-severe SARS-CoV-2 infection listed by TCRdb under 2021. Regarding the research as a whole: TCR sequencing used bulk RNA from unsorted whole blood, so alpha and beta chains could not be paired.

This was a case-control study nested in a cohort of healthcare workers in London, UK, who had nasopharyngeal swab PCR tests and blood samples taken every week. Healthcare workers were recruited between 23 and 31 March 2020, during the week of the UK lockdown, and were followed weekly for up to roughly 15 weeks. Library generation was performed with 5' RACE. The sample was run on a NextSeq 500. In the TCR library protocol, unique molecular identifiers were attached to individual cDNA molecules to correct for PCR bias and sequencing error. Sequencing covered both TCR alpha and beta chains, and within each sample the abundances of alpha and beta sequences were tightly co-correlated. The paper's processing steps were these. Decombinator V4 was used to annotate the V gene, J gene and CDR3 of the TCR sequences. TCRs were defined as expanded if a significant change between any two time points was detected under a Poisson model with p below 0.0001. Abundances of TCRs were expressed as counts per million after normalisation to the total number of TCRs sequenced in each sample. MAIT TCRs were defined by TRAV1-2 paired with TRAJ12, TRAJ20 or TRAJ33, and iNKT TCRs by TRAV10 paired with TRAJ18. VDJdb, accessed 1 November 2021, was searched for CMV, EBV and SARS-CoV-2 annotated TCRs, excluding TCRs annotated for multiple antigens. Clones were called with MiXCR by TCRdb after fastp trimmed the public reads at Q25, and only in-frame beta chains were retained. One record per CDR3 amino acid sequence lists the most common genes and DNA. The V and J calls and clone size are TCRdb's, not the authors'. Within this sample are approximately 20,000 distinct CDR3 sequences, with 4% to 4.5% of them counted one time only. The ten most abundant clones make up roughly 1.6% of the sample.

The germline V gene (reference sequence) yields LNHDA for CDR1 and SQIVND for CDR2. The CDR3 runs 14 amino acids, cysteine and phenylalanine included. Only the CDR3 part of the read is kept: 42 bases, read in frame from the first base. The junction carries 9 bases between V and J, which are trimmed by 3 bases and 0 bases respectively. What the authors observed across the whole study: VDJdb matching was skewed toward anti-spike CD8 responses and likely underestimated virus-specific expansions, missing private and CD4 specificities.

The sequence joins TRBV19 to TRBJ2-7; the D gene is perhaps TRBD1, on 5 matching bases. This TCR was sampled from an adult who was a healthcare worker with PCR-confirmed SARS-CoV-2 infection or an uninfected control (not recorded which). Specimen: whole blood. The CDR3 has the sequence CASSIFRASYEQYF. The sequence in DNA is TGTGCCAGTAGTATTTTCAGGGCCTCCTACGAGCAGTACTTC.